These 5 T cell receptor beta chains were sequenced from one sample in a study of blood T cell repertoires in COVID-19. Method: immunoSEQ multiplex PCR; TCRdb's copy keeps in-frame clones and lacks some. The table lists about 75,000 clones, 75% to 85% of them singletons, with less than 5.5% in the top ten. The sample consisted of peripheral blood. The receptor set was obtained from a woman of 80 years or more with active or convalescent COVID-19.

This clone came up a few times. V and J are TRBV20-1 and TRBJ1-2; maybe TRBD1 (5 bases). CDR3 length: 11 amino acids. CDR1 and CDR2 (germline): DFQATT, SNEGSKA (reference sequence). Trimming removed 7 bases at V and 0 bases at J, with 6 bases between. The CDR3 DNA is TGCAGTGGGGGCACTAACTATGGCTACACCTTC. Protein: CSGGTNYGYTF.

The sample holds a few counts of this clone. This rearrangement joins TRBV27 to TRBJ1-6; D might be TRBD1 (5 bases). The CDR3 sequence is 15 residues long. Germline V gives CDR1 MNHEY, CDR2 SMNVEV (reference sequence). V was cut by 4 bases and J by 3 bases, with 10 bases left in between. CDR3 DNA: TGTGCCAGCAGTTCCTCGACAGACTATAATTCACCCCTCCACTTT. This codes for CASSSSTDYNSPLHF.

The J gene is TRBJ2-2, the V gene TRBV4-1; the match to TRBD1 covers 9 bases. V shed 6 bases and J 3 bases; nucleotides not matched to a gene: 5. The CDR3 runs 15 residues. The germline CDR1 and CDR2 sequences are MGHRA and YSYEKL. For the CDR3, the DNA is TGCGCCAGCAGGGAACGGACAGGGGACACCGGGGAGCTGTTTTTT. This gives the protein CASRERTGDTGELFF.

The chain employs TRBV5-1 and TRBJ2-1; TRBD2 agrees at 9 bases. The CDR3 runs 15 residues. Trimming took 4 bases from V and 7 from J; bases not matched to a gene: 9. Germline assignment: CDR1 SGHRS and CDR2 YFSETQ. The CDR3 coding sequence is TGCGCCAGCAGCATCGACCCGGGACTAGCAAATGAGCAGTTCTTC. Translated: CASSIDPGLANEQFF.

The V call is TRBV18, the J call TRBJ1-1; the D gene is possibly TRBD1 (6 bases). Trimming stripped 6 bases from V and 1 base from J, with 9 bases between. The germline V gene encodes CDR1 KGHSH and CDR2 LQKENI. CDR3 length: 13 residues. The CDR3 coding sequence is TGTGCCAGCTCTCTGGGACAGAACACTGAAGCTTTCTTT. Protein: CASSLGQNTEAFF.